This is a list of T cell receptor beta chains from one sample in a study of blood T cell repertoires in COVID-19. Method: immunoSEQ multiplex PCR; TCRdb's copy keeps in-frame clones and lacks some. The sample includes about 100,000 clones, around 88% of them seen just once. The specimen sequenced was peripheral blood. The receptors stem from a human donor in a cohort sampled during active COVID-19. Both conserved end residues are part of each CDR3. A D gene is named only where the DNA matches it firmly. Part of the rows lack a size; the others show once, few, many or a class for expanded clones.

j_call v_call clone_size d_call cdr3_aa cdr3_nt
TRBJ1-3 TRBV15 - - CATSRDRTGLAGNTIYF TGTGCCACCAGCAGAGATAGAACAGGGCTCGCTGGAAACACCATATATTTT
TRBJ1-4 TRBV18 - - CASSPRQTNEKLFF TGTGCCAGCTCACCGAGGCAGACTAATGAAAAACTGTTTTTT
TRBJ1-6 TRBV5-6 - TRBD1 CASSTLDRETSPLHF TGTGCCAGCAGCACCTTGGACAGGGAAACTTCACCCCTCCACTTT
TRBJ2-5 TRBV6-5 - - CATHVKYQETQYF TGTGCCACACACGTTAAGTACCAAGAGACCCAGTACTTC
TRBJ2-7 TRBV3-1/TRBV3-2 many TRBD2 CASSQGASGNYEQYF TGTGCCAGCAGCCAAGGGGCTAGCGGGAACTACGAGCAGTACTTC
TRBJ1-5 TRBV4-3 - TRBD1 CASSQLGGDQPQHF TGCGCCAGCAGCCAATTAGGGGGCGATCAGCCCCAGCATTTT
TRBJ1-5 TRBV30 - - CAWSESQPQHF TGTGCCTGGAGTGAAAGCCAGCCCCAGCATTTT
TRBJ1-6 TRBV5-1 - - CASSFEAFNSPLHF TGCGCCAGCAGTTTTGAAGCGTTTAATTCACCCCTCCACTTT
TRBJ1-2 TRBV28 - - CASSFGGGMGYGYTF TGTGCCAGCAGTTTTGGGGGAGGGATGGGCTATGGCTACACCTTC
TRBJ1-3 TRBV28 - - CASSSTSTIYF TGTGCCAGCAGCTCAACTAGCACCATATATTTT
TRBJ2-3 TRBV7-9 - - CASSLVGAGDTQYF TGTGCCAGCAGCTTAGTGGGGGCTGGAGATACGCAGTATTTT
TRBJ2-3 TRBV11-3 - TRBD2 CASSLARWGEGSPDTQYF TGTGCCAGCAGCTTAGCCAGATGGGGGGAGGGCTCACCAGATACGCAGTATTTT
TRBJ1-1 TRBV14 - - CASSHDLNTEAFF TGTGCCAGCAGCCACGACTTGAACACTGAAGCTTTCTTT
TRBJ1-2 TRBV28 - TRBD1 CASNPGQGRRAWGYTF TGTGCCAGCAACCCCGGACAGGGGCGAAGGGCGTGGGGCTACACCTTC
TRBJ1-2 TRBV30 - TRBD1 CAWSVTRTGDGGYTF TGTGCCTGGAGTGTGACTAGGACAGGGGACGGAGGCTACACCTTC
TRBJ1-2 TRBV5-1 - TRBD1 CASSPGQGTYGYTF TGCGCCAGCAGCCCGGGACAGGGTACCTATGGCTACACCTTC
TRBJ2-1 TRBV7-3 - TRBD1 CASSLTWGQGSVFGGNEQFF TGTGCCAGCAGCTTAACCTGGGGACAGGGTTCTGTCTTTGGCGGGAATGAGCAGTTCTTC
TRBJ1-1 TRBV5-5 - TRBD1 CASSRQGGNTEAFF TGTGCCAGCAGTCGACAGGGAGGGAACACTGAAGCTTTCTTT
TRBJ2-7 TRBV6-5 - - CASSYRWGSSYEQYF TGTGCCAGCAGTTACCGATGGGGCAGTAGTTACGAGCAGTACTTC
TRBJ1-3 TRBV7-2 - - CASSLAGVNSGNTIYF TGTGCCAGCAGCCTGGCGGGGGTTAACTCTGGAAACACCATATATTTT
TRBJ2-7 TRBV19 - TRBD1 CASSIGTWGRGPYEQYF TGTGCCAGTAGTATTGGGACTTGGGGCAGGGGGCCCTACGAGCAGTACTTC
TRBJ2-3 TRBV28 - TRBD2 CASNLAGGPRTQYF TGTGCCAGCAATTTAGCGGGAGGGCCACGTACGCAGTATTTT
TRBJ2-7 TRBV6-1 - - CASSEDRVSSYEQYF TGTGCCAGCAGTGAAGATCGGGTTTCCTCCTACGAGCAGTACTTC
TRBJ2-6 TRBV15 - - CATSRDGDNSGANVLTF TGTGCCACCAGCAGAGACGGGGATAACTCTGGGGCCAACGTCCTGACTTTC
TRBJ2-7 TRBV14 - TRBD1 CASSQLGTDRGLEQYF TGTGCCAGCAGCCAGCTAGGAACGGACAGGGGCCTCGAGCAGTACTTC
TRBJ2-1 TRBV6-4 few - CASKLEEFFNEQFF TGTGCCAGCAAATTGGAGGAATTCTTCAATGAGCAGTTCTTC
TRBJ2-2 TRBV7-2 once TRBD2 CASSFTGTSGRVNGELFF TGTGCCAGCAGCTTCACCGGGACTAGCGGGAGAGTTAACGGGGAGCTGTTTTTT
TRBJ2-3 TRBV10-3 - - CAISVAEASTDTQYF TGTGCCATCAGTGTAGCGGAAGCTAGCACAGATACGCAGTATTTT
TRBJ1-3 TRBV10-1 - - CASSERGSSGNTIYF TGCGCCAGCAGTGAGAGGGGATCCTCTGGAAACACCATATATTTT
TRBJ1-3 TRBV27 - - CASSKTGPRSGNTIYF TGTGCCAGCAGTAAGACAGGCCCTCGATCTGGAAACACCATATATTTT
TRBJ2-1 TRBV9 - - CASSVSGTRVSNEQFF TGTGCCAGCAGCGTATCCGGGACTCGGGTAAGCAATGAGCAGTTCTTC
TRBJ1-5 TRBV24-1 - - CATSDWRESNQPQHF TGTGCCACCAGTGATTGGCGGGAGAGCAATCAGCCCCAGCATTTT
TRBJ2-7 TRBV11-2 - - CASSPGTQYEQYF TGTGCCAGCAGCCCCGGGACACAGTACGAGCAGTACTTC
TRBJ2-4 TRBV9 - TRBD2 CASSSRTSGRADIQYF TGTGCCAGCAGCTCGCGGACTAGCGGGAGGGCCGACATTCAGTACTTC
TRBJ2-4 TRBV12-3/TRBV12-4 - TRBD2 CASGPAGGIQYF TGTGCCAGCGGACCGGCGGGGGGCATTCAGTACTTC
TRBJ2-5 TRBV6-5 - TRBD1 CASSPPGQETQYF TGTGCCAGCAGTCCTCCGGGACAGGAGACCCAGTACTTC
TRBJ2-2 TRBV9 - - CASSPLVGANTGELFF TGTGCCAGCAGCCCCCTCGTAGGGGCTAACACCGGGGAGCTGTTTTTT
TRBJ2-5 TRBV20-1 - - CRNPGQETQYF TGCAGAAATCCGGGCCAAGAGACCCAGTACTTC
TRBJ2-7 TRBV19 - - CASSTWTDSYEQYF TGTGCCAGTAGTACCTGGACAGACTCCTACGAGCAGTACTTC
TRBJ2-1 TRBV10-3 - - CAISESQGKNEQFF TGTGCCATCAGTGAGTCCCAGGGGAAAAATGAGCAGTTCTTC
TRBJ1-4 TRBV7-2 - - CASSSGATNEKLFF TGTGCCAGCAGCTCAGGTGCAACTAATGAAAAACTGTTTTTT
TRBJ1-4 TRBV30 once TRBD1 CAWERDRGHEKLFF TGTGCCTGGGAACGGGACAGGGGACATGAAAAACTGTTTTTT
TRBJ1-1 TRBV9 - TRBD1 CASTLTGSTPFTEAFF TGTGCCAGCACCTTGACAGGGTCGACCCCATTCACTGAAGCTTTCTTT
TRBJ2-7 TRBV2 - - CASRSGSGVSEQYF TGTGCCAGCAGATCGGGGTCTGGGGTGAGCGAGCAGTACTTC
TRBJ2-3 TRBV7-2 - - CASSSTGISSTDTQYF TGTGCCAGCAGCTCAACAGGGATTTCTAGCACAGATACGCAGTATTTT
TRBJ1-1 TRBV6-6 - - CASSLDRLNTEAFF TGTGCCAGCAGTTTAGACAGGCTGAACACTGAAGCTTTCTTT
TRBJ1-1 TRBV10-1 - - CASSENGATEAFF TGCGCCAGCAGTGAGAACGGTGCCACTGAAGCTTTCTTT
TRBJ2-3 TRBV5-1 - - CASSFYSTDTQYF TGCGCCAGCAGCTTCTATAGCACAGATACGCAGTATTTT
TRBJ2-1 TRBV6-2/TRBV6-3 many - CASSYSTSYNEQFF TGTGCCAGCAGTTACTCGACTAGCTACAATGAGCAGTTCTTC
TRBJ1-2 TRBV10-3 - - CAISAGQANYGYTF TGTGCCATCAGTGCGGGACAAGCTAACTATGGCTACACCTTC
TRBJ2-1 TRBV7-2 - - CASSPRGGLNEQFF TGTGCCAGCAGCCCCCGGGGAGGCCTCAATGAGCAGTTCTTC
TRBJ2-3 TRBV9 - TRBD2 CASSGGGFWRDTQYF TGTGCCAGCAGCGGGGGGGGTTTTTGGAGGGATACGCAGTATTTT
TRBJ2-1 TRBV19 - TRBD2 CASSRLERGWLNEQFF TGTGCCAGTAGCAGACTAGAGCGGGGATGGTTAAATGAGCAGTTCTTC
TRBJ1-4 TRBV5-1 - TRBD1 CASRDPRTGDNEKLFF TGCGCCAGCAGAGACCCACGGACAGGCGATAATGAAAAACTGTTTTTT
TRBJ2-5 TRBV6-5 few TRBD1 CASSRTTGRGETQYF TGTGCCAGCAGTCGTACTACGGGCAGGGGGGAGACCCAGTACTTC
TRBJ1-4 TRBV5-6 - - CASSSVPGGVGKLFF TGTGCCAGCAGCAGTGTCCCTGGAGGGGTCGGGAAACTGTTTTTT
TRBJ1-4 TRBV3-1/TRBV3-2 - - CASNSGLGDEKLFF TGTGCCAGCAATTCAGGACTAGGGGACGAAAAACTGTTTTTT
TRBJ1-2 TRBV28 - - CASRRVPREVYGYTF TGTGCCAGCAGACGCGTCCCCAGGGAGGTCTATGGCTACACCTTC
TRBJ1-1 TRBV7-2 - TRBD1 CASSPRDRGFFTEAFF TGTGCCAGCAGCCCCCGGGACAGGGGTTTTTTCACTGAAGCTTTCTTT